Each of the 11 T cell receptor beta chains below was sequenced from the same sample in a study of blood T cell repertoires in COVID-19. Clones were sequenced by immunoSEQ multiplex PCR, and TCRdb holds only the in-frame ones, with some missing. The sample includes approximately 390,000 clones, around 91% of them seen just once. Sequences were obtained from peripheral blood. The receptor set was obtained from a man younger than 30 with active or convalescent COVID-19.

The CDR3 coding sequence is TGTGCCAGCAGTTCCTATGACACCCGCTCCTATAATTCACCCCTCCACTTT. This gives the protein CASSSYDTRSYNSPLHF. The chain has TRBV28 and TRBJ1-6; D remains ambiguous. The CDR3 extends over 17 amino acids. From germline, CDR1 is MDHEN and CDR2 SYDVKM. V was clipped by 4 bases and J by 0 bases, with 13 bases between them.

The chain combines TRBV18 with TRBJ2-3; TRBD2 might be the D (6 bases). CDR3 size: 15 residues. Germline assignment: CDR1 KGHSH and CDR2 LQKENI. Trimming pared 0 bases from V and 6 bases from J, leaving 13 bases between. The CDR3 loop reads CASSPPANGGDTQYF. For the CDR3, the DNA is TGTGCCAGCTCACCACCGGCCAACGGAGGGGATACGCAGTATTTT.

This clone was seen a few times. This chain connects TRBV6-4 to TRBJ1-2, with TRBD1 as a possible D gene (5 bases). V lost 3 bases, J lost 4 bases, and 15 bases lay in between. The V gene's germline CDR1 is MRHNA and CDR2 SNTAGT. The CDR3 sequence is 15 residues long. The CDR3 loop is CASSESPTGFYGYTF. The DNA for the CDR3 is TGTGCCAGCAGTGAATCCCCAACAGGATTCTATGGCTACACCTTC.

This clone was seen a handful of times. The chain combines TRBV5-1 with TRBJ1-6; 10 bases match TRBD1. After removal of 2 bases from V and 11 bases from J, the junction contained 4 bases not matched to a gene. The germline V gene has CDR1 SGHRS and CDR2 YFSETQ. This CDR3 comprises 14 residues. CDR3 in DNA: TGCGCCAGCAGCTTCGAGGACAGGGGGACACCCCTCCACTTT. It translates to CASSFEDRGTPLHF.

The genes are TRBV28 and TRBJ2-6; the D is unclear. CDR1 MDHEN and CDR2 SYDVKM come from the germline V gene. This CDR3 is built from 15 residues. The V end lost 4 bases, the J end lost 4 bases, and 11 bases lay between the germline ends. CDR3 residues: CASSYSGSGANVLTF. In DNA, the CDR3 is TGTGCCAGCAGTTACAGTGGTTCAGGGGCCAACGTCCTGACTTTC.

This chain links TRBV24-1 with TRBJ2-2; TRBD2 agrees at 9 bases. This CDR3 is built from 17 residues. Germline CDR1 reads KGHDR; CDR2 reads SFDVKD. Trimming cost V 4 bases and J 6 bases; bases outside gene matches: 11. CDR3 sequence (DNA): TGTGCCACCAGTGACCCCACTAGGGTAGCGGGAGCCGGGGAGCTGTTTTTT. It specifies CATSDPTRVAGAGELFF.

This clone was detected only a few times. J is TRBJ1-6 and V is TRBV28; D is undetermined. Trimming stripped 3 bases from V and 5 bases from J, with 14 bases between. The germline CDR1 and CDR2 sequences are MDHEN and SYDVKM. The CDR3 sequence is 16 residues long. CDR3 bases: TGTGCCAGCAGTTTGGAGGCCCTCAGAGATAATTCACCCCTCCACTTT. This sequence encodes CASSLEALRDNSPLHF. The full variable domain, rest sourced from reference TRBV28 and TRBJ1-6, is DVKVTQSSRYLVKRTGEKVFLECVQDMDHENMFWYRQDPGLGLRLIYFSYDVKMKEKGDIPEGYSVSREKKERFSLILESASTNQTSMYLCASSLEALRDNSPLHFGNGTRLTVT.

Remarks on this clone: At one end, the junction sequence differs from germline, possibly due to a read error. The chain combines TRBV7-7 with TRBJ2-2, with 7 bases identical to TRBD1. CDR1 is SSHAT and CDR2 is FNYEAQ in the germline V gene (reference sequence). CDR3 length: 18 residues. Here the CDR3 reads CASSHDPRDSRNTGELFF. The CDR3 coding sequence is TGTGCTAGCAGCCACGACCCCCGGGACAGCAGAAACACCGGGGAGCTGTTTTTT.

This chain joins TRBV11-3 and TRBJ2-7; tentatively, D is TRBD1 (6 bases). Trimming took 1 base from V and 3 from J, leaving 13 bases between them. This CDR3 is built from 15 residues. Per germline, CDR1 SGHNT and CDR2 YENEEA. The CDR3: CASSLGGTNGYEQYF. In DNA form, the CDR3 reads TGTGCCAGCAGCTTAGGAGGGACAAACGGCTACGAGCAGTACTTC. Full variable domain (remainder filled in from reference TRBV11-3 and TRBJ2-7): EAGVVQSPRYKIIEKKQPVAFWCNPISGHNTLYWYLQNLGQGPELLIRYENEEAVDDSQLPKDRFSAERLKGVDSTLKIQPAELGDSAVYLCASSLGGTNGYEQYFGPGTRLTVT.

The chain carries TRBV6-5 and TRBJ1-1; D unresolved. CDR3 length equals 14 residues. The germline V gene has CDR1 MNHEY and CDR2 SVGAGI. Trimming removed 6 bases from V and 4 bases from J, with 15 bases in between. This CDR3 reads CASRSKTRGTEAFF. The CDR3 DNA sequence: TGTGCCAGCAGAAGTAAGACCCGGGGCACTGAAGCTTTCTTT.

This clone was seen more than once but under ten times. This rearrangement joins TRBV6-5 to TRBJ1-2; D unresolved. The CDR3 loop spans 14 amino acids. Trimming removed 0 bases at V and 6 bases at J, with 11 bases between. CDR1 is MNHEY and CDR2 is SVGAGI in the germline V gene. The CDR3 loop reads CASSYSSGDDGYTF. The CDR3 nucleotides read TGTGCCAGCAGTTACTCGTCCGGGGATGATGGCTACACCTTC.